This is a list of T cell receptor beta chains from one sample in a study of T cell repertoires in cytomegalovirus infection. TCRdb re-called the reads through MiXCR, storing one row per CDR3 protein. This sample has about 210,000 distinct CDR3 sequences; about 7% occur once, and the top ten carry about 6%. Sequencing input: PBMCs. The source is a human donor in good health (CMV status not recorded). Some clones in this sample may be carry-over from other donors' samples. Each CDR3 is given with its conserved first and last residue. Fields, in order: CDR3 length, J gene, V gene, CDR3 protein.

16 | TRBJ2-1 | TRBV19 | CASSRRGPSSYNEQFF
17 | TRBJ2-7 | TRBV29-1 | CSFRGGQGSEKHYEQYF
14 | TRBJ1-1 | TRBV13 | CASSRPVGNTEAFF
16 | TRBJ2-1 | TRBV5-1 | CASSLGARSSINEQFF
15 | TRBJ2-1 | TRBV6-1 | CASSPTITGYNEQFF
12 | TRBJ2-7 | TRBV19 | CASSGRLGEQYF
14 | TRBJ2-3 | TRBV20-1 | CSARETYSTDTQYF
16 | TRBJ2-5 | TRBV7-9 | CASSLVAGQVSETQYF
16 | TRBJ2-1 | TRBV20-1 | CSARDQGGSRYNEQFF
15 | TRBJ1-2 | TRBV6-2/TRBV6-3 | CASSLGTGGNYGYTF
14 | TRBJ1-2 | TRBV6-2/TRBV6-3 | CASTSDRVNYGYTF
14 | TRBJ1-6 | TRBV4-3 | CASSPFVEDITLHF
12 | TRBJ1-1 | TRBV5-5 | CASSGPERKAFF
16 | TRBJ2-2 | TRBV2 | CASSEERLADSGELFF
14 | TRBJ1-2 | TRBV27 | CASTARGGVGGYTF
14 | TRBJ1-4 | TRBV12-3/TRBV12-4 | CASSIGGGEGKLFF
12 | TRBJ2-3 | TRBV6-5 | CASSHYPDTQYF
13 | TRBJ2-7 | TRBV29-1 | CSVEGTVSYEQYF
14 | TRBJ2-1 | TRBV24-1 | CATTAGASADEQFF
12 | TRBJ2-7 | TRBV20-1 | CSGGGASYEQYF
16 | TRBJ1-3 | TRBV7-9 | CASSLGKDRGANTIYF
15 | TRBJ1-5 | TRBV20-1 | CSARRWDTGNQPQHF
14 | TRBJ1-1 | TRBV30 | CAWSLDRVKTEAFF
16 | TRBJ2-1 | TRBV28 | CASTISWGRRRNEQFF
15 | TRBJ1-2 | TRBV19 | CASTSPGQGDYGYTF
15 | TRBJ1-5 | TRBV7-9 | CASSRGVLGGQPQHF